This is a list of T cell receptor beta chains from one sample in a study of T cells after yellow fever vaccination. TCRdb processed the 5' RACE reads anew with MiXCR; each CDR3 protein has one entry. The sample records approximately 170,000 distinct CDR3 sequences, 9.5% to 12% being singletons. This material consisted of CD8+ T cells sorted from PBMCs, taken 15 days after the yellow fever booster vaccination. These receptors originate from a man aged 18 to 29 who received the YFV17D yellow fever vaccine. Each CDR3 is given with its conserved first and last residue. The D gene is left open where the match is weak. Clone size is stated in some rows and not others, as once, few, many or a class when expanded.

j_gene: TRBJ2-1
abundance: -
d_gene: TRBD1
v_gene: TRBV7-3
CDR3aa: CASSFGQGAHNEQFF
CDR3nt: TGTGCCAGCAGCTTCGGACAGGGCGCCCACAATGAGCAGTTCTTC

j_gene: TRBJ1-5
abundance: -
d_gene: -
v_gene: TRBV12-3/TRBV12-4
CDR3aa: CASSSPGPQPQHF
CDR3nt: TGTGCCAGCAGTTCCCCGGGTCCACAGCCCCAGCATTTT

j_gene: TRBJ2-1
abundance: -
d_gene: -
v_gene: TRBV9
CDR3aa: CASSSRGAAYNEQFF
CDR3nt: TGTGCCAGCAGCTCACGAGGGGCGGCCTACAATGAGCAGTTCTTC

j_gene: TRBJ2-7
abundance: -
d_gene: TRBD1
v_gene: TRBV6-2/TRBV6-3
CDR3aa: CASSYHTRTGFFYEQYF
CDR3nt: TGTGCCAGCAGTTACCATACAAGGACAGGGTTTTTCTACGAGCAGTACTTC

j_gene: TRBJ2-3
abundance: few
d_gene: TRBD2
v_gene: TRBV4-1
CDR3aa: CASSQGSGLAGGPSTDTQYF
CDR3nt: TGCGCCAGCAGCCAAGGTTCGGGACTAGCGGGGGGCCCTAGCACAGATACGCAGTATTTT

j_gene: TRBJ2-3
abundance: many
d_gene: -
v_gene: TRBV7-9
CDR3aa: CASTPQGGDTQYF
CDR3nt: TGTGCCAGCACCCCCCAGGGTGGCGATACGCAGTATTTT

j_gene: TRBJ2-3
abundance: few
d_gene: -
v_gene: TRBV4-3
CDR3aa: CASSQDGELADTQYF
CDR3nt: TGCGCCAGCAGCCAAGATGGGGAACTGGCAGATACGCAGTATTTT

j_gene: TRBJ1-2
abundance: -
d_gene: TRBD1
v_gene: TRBV29-1
CDR3aa: CSVEEDRGYGYTF
CDR3nt: TGCAGCGTTGAAGAGGACAGGGGGTATGGCTACACCTTC

j_gene: TRBJ1-6
abundance: few
d_gene: -
v_gene: TRBV29-1
CDR3aa: CSVEDPSGEAHDYNSPLHF
CDR3nt: TGCAGCGTTGAAGATCCGTCAGGGGAGGCTCATGATTATAATTCACCCCTCCACTTT

j_gene: TRBJ1-2
abundance: -
d_gene: -
v_gene: TRBV6-5
CDR3aa: CASSYAAAIPNYGYTF
CDR3nt: TGTGCCAGCAGTTACGCGGCGGCAATACCTAACTATGGCTACACCTTC

j_gene: TRBJ2-1
abundance: few
d_gene: TRBD2
v_gene: TRBV7-9
CDR3aa: CASSDSGGSSYNEQFF
CDR3nt: TGTGCCAGCAGCGATAGCGGGGGAAGCTCCTACAATGAGCAGTTCTTC

j_gene: TRBJ1-1
abundance: few
d_gene: -
v_gene: TRBV3-1
CDR3aa: CASSHTDGGNTEAFF
CDR3nt: TGTGCCAGCAGCCATACGGACGGGGGGAACACTGAAGCTTTCTTT

j_gene: TRBJ1-4
abundance: -
d_gene: -
v_gene: TRBV2
CDR3aa: CASSERGSEKLFF
CDR3nt: TGTGCCAGCAGTGAGAGGGGATCTGAAAAACTGTTTTTT

j_gene: TRBJ2-1
abundance: few
d_gene: -
v_gene: TRBV6-1
CDR3aa: CASSYSFEQFF
CDR3nt: TGTGCCAGCAGTTATAGTTTTGAGCAGTTCTTC

j_gene: TRBJ2-5
abundance: -
d_gene: -
v_gene: TRBV14
CDR3aa: CASSQDPPETQYF
CDR3nt: TGTGCCAGCAGCCAAGATCCCCCAGAGACCCAGTACTTC

j_gene: TRBJ2-5
abundance: many
d_gene: -
v_gene: TRBV2
CDR3aa: CASSEWAVRSQETQYF
CDR3nt: TGTGCCAGCAGTGAATGGGCGGTCAGATCACAAGAGACCCAGTACTTC

j_gene: TRBJ2-1
abundance: -
d_gene: TRBD1
v_gene: TRBV7-9
CDR3aa: CASSLASQGVEQFF
CDR3nt: TGTGCCAGCAGCTTAGCCTCCCAGGGGGTTGAGCAGTTCTTC

j_gene: TRBJ2-1
abundance: -
d_gene: TRBD1
v_gene: TRBV7-6
CDR3aa: CASSLGRNRGLINEQFF
CDR3nt: TGTGCCAGCAGCTTAGGACGGAACAGGGGGCTGATCAATGAGCAGTTCTTC

j_gene: TRBJ2-3
abundance: many
d_gene: -
v_gene: TRBV15
CDR3aa: CATSREGSADTQYF
CDR3nt: TGTGCCACCAGCAGAGAAGGTAGCGCGGATACGCAGTATTTT

j_gene: TRBJ1-2
abundance: -
d_gene: -
v_gene: TRBV6-2/TRBV6-3
CDR3aa: CASSYTTAIYGYTF
CDR3nt: TGTGCCAGCAGTTATACGACAGCGATCTATGGCTACACCTTC

j_gene: TRBJ1-1
abundance: -
d_gene: -
v_gene: TRBV29-1
CDR3aa: CSVEQAGGGTEAFF
CDR3nt: TGCAGCGTTGAGCAGGCGGGGGGAGGGACTGAAGCTTTCTTT

j_gene: TRBJ2-1
abundance: few
d_gene: -
v_gene: TRBV7-8
CDR3aa: CASSFGGPSYNEQFF
CDR3nt: TGTGCCAGCAGCTTCGGGGGGCCCTCCTACAATGAGCAGTTCTTC

j_gene: TRBJ2-7
abundance: -
d_gene: TRBD1
v_gene: TRBV4-3
CDR3aa: CASSQDAGQGRYEQYF
CDR3nt: TGCGCCAGCAGCCAAGATGCCGGACAGGGCCGATACGAGCAGTACTTC

j_gene: TRBJ1-2
abundance: few
d_gene: TRBD1
v_gene: TRBV27
CDR3aa: CASGTGLAPYGYTF
CDR3nt: TGTGCCAGCGGGACAGGGCTCGCTCCCTATGGCTACACCTTC

j_gene: TRBJ1-2
abundance: -
d_gene: -
v_gene: TRBV4-3
CDR3aa: CASSQEILTGAGDGYTF
CDR3nt: TGCGCCAGCAGCCAAGAAATTCTTACTGGGGCAGGGGACGGCTACACCTTC

j_gene: TRBJ1-1
abundance: few
d_gene: -
v_gene: TRBV29-1
CDR3aa: CSALWGAGTEAFF
CDR3nt: TGCAGCGCCCTGTGGGGGGCGGGCACTGAAGCTTTCTTT

j_gene: TRBJ2-3
abundance: few
d_gene: -
v_gene: TRBV5-6
CDR3aa: CASSFPGDTQYF
CDR3nt: TGTGCCAGCAGCTTTCCTGGGGATACGCAGTATTTT

j_gene: TRBJ2-3
abundance: -
d_gene: -
v_gene: TRBV19
CDR3aa: CASSMGWTQYF
CDR3nt: TGTGCCAGTAGTATGGGGTGGACGCAGTATTTT

j_gene: TRBJ1-2
abundance: -
d_gene: TRBD1
v_gene: TRBV6-6
CDR3aa: CASSPSRMGQGYGYTF
CDR3nt: TGTGCCAGCAGTCCATCACGAATGGGACAGGGCTATGGCTACACCTTC

j_gene: TRBJ2-5
abundance: many
d_gene: -
v_gene: TRBV27
CDR3aa: CASSLGRGETQYF
CDR3nt: TGTGCCAGCAGTTTGGGCCGGGGGGAGACCCAGTACTTC

j_gene: TRBJ2-1
abundance: -
d_gene: -
v_gene: TRBV27
CDR3aa: CASSFAGYNEQFF
CDR3nt: TGTGCCAGCAGTTTTGCGGGGTACAATGAGCAGTTCTTC

j_gene: TRBJ2-2
abundance: few
d_gene: -
v_gene: TRBV10-3
CDR3aa: CAISERQLNTGELFF
CDR3nt: TGTGCCATCAGTGAGCGACAGCTAAACACCGGGGAGCTGTTTTTT

j_gene: TRBJ2-3
abundance: -
d_gene: TRBD2
v_gene: TRBV4-1
CDR3aa: CASSLRLAGREEDTQYF
CDR3nt: TGCGCCAGCAGCCTTAGACTAGCGGGGAGAGAGGAAGATACGCAGTATTTT

j_gene: TRBJ2-3
abundance: few
d_gene: TRBD2
v_gene: TRBV15
CDR3aa: CATSRDQGLGGDTQYF
CDR3nt: TGTGCCACCAGCAGAGATCAGGGACTAGGAGGAGATACGCAGTATTTT

j_gene: TRBJ1-2
abundance: few
d_gene: -
v_gene: TRBV4-1
CDR3aa: CASSQGSSGGYGYTF
CDR3nt: TGCGCCAGCAGCCAAGGATCGTCTGGGGGATATGGCTACACCTTC

j_gene: TRBJ1-4
abundance: few
d_gene: -
v_gene: TRBV6-2/TRBV6-3
CDR3aa: CASSLRRGEKLFF
CDR3nt: TGTGCCAGCAGTTTAAGACGAGGTGAAAAACTGTTTTTT

j_gene: TRBJ1-5
abundance: few
d_gene: -
v_gene: TRBV15
CDR3aa: CATSRAGESNQPQHF
CDR3nt: TGTGCCACCAGCAGAGCGGGGGAAAGCAATCAGCCCCAGCATTTT

j_gene: TRBJ2-3
abundance: few
d_gene: -
v_gene: TRBV12-3/TRBV12-4
CDR3aa: CASSFPGQNTDTQYF
CDR3nt: TGTGCCAGCAGTTTCCCCGGGCAGAACACAGATACGCAGTATTTT

j_gene: TRBJ2-7
abundance: many
d_gene: -
v_gene: TRBV6-5
CDR3aa: CASSPGFPYEQYF
CDR3nt: TGTGCCAGCAGTCCGGGATTCCCCTACGAGCAGTACTTC

j_gene: TRBJ2-3
abundance: once
d_gene: -
v_gene: TRBV5-4
CDR3aa: CASSPPGQGDGNTQYF
CDR3nt: TGTGCCAGCAGCCCGCCGGGACAAGGGGATGGGAATACGCAGTATTTT

j_gene: TRBJ1-4
abundance: few
d_gene: TRBD1
v_gene: TRBV4-2
CDR3aa: CASSQGHRGGGEKLFF
CDR3nt: TGTGCCAGCAGCCAAGGACACAGGGGAGGGGGTGAAAAACTGTTTTTT

j_gene: TRBJ2-3
abundance: -
d_gene: -
v_gene: TRBV5-4
CDR3aa: CASSGRVTSTDTQYF
CDR3nt: TGTGCCAGCAGTGGCAGAGTGACTAGCACAGATACGCAGTATTTT